Sequencing of this TCR beta chain was carried out in a study of blood T cell repertoires in COVID-19. About the research overall: Material from acute and convalescent COVID-19 was sourced from the United States, Italy and Spain.

Original data processing: Reference gene primer amplification in the assay estimated nucleated cell counts. The data were produced by immunoSEQ multiplex PCR, yet TCRdb's version contains in-frame clones alone and is incomplete. V, J and clone size were drawn from that table, and D and trimming were deduced from the DNA. Seen here are around 57,000 clones, 87% observed once, and the top ten hold around 20%. Germline lookup yields CDR1 KGHSH and CDR2 LQKENI. Trimming pared 5 bases from V and 5 bases from J, leaving 13 bases between. The CDR3 contains 13 residues. Enrollment of patients from Seattle took place during active infection, with longitudinal follow-up.

The specimen sequenced was peripheral blood. The rearrangement links TRBV18 to TRBJ2-7, with D maybe TRBD1 (6 bases). This clonotype originated in an elderly woman with COVID-19, enrolled during active disease. In nucleotides, the CDR3 is TGTGCCAGCTCAAACTCCGGGACAAACGAGCAGTACTTC. This encodes CASSNSGTNEQYF.